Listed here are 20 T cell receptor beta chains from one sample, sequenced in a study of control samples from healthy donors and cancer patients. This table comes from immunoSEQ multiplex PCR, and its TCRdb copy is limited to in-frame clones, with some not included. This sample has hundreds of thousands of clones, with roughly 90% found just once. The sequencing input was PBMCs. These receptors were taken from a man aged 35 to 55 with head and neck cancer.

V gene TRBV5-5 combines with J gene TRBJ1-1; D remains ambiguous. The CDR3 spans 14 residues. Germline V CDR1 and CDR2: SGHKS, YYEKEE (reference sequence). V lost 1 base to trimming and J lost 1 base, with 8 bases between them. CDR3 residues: CASSLLGRNTEAFF. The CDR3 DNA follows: TGTGCCAGCAGCTTGCTAGGGAGGAACACTGAAGCTTTCTTT.

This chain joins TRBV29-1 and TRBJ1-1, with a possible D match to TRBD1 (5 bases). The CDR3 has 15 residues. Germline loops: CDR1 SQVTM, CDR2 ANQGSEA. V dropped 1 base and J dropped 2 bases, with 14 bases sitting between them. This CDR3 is CSVEAWQGTNTEAFF. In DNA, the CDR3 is TGCAGCGTTGAAGCCTGGCAAGGGACTAACACTGAAGCTTTCTTT.

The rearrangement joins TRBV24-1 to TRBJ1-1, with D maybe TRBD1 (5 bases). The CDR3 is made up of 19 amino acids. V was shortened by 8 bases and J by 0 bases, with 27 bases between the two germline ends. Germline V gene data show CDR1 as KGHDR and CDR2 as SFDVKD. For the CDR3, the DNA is TGTGCCACCACCGAGGGGACCGAACATCTCCGGGGGATGAACACTGAAGCTTTCTTT. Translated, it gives CATTEGTEHLRGMNTEAFF.

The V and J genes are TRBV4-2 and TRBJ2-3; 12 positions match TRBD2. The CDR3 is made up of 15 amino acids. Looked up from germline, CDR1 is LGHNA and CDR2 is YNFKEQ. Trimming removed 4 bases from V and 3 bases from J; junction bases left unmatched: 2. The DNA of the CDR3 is TGTGCCAGCAGCCCGGGACTAGCGGGTACAGATACGCAGTATTTT. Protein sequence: CASSPGLAGTDTQYF.

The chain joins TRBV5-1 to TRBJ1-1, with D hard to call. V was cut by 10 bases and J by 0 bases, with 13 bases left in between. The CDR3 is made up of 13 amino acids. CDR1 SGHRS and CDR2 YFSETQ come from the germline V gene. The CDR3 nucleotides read TGCGCCTCACACCTCACGGTGAACACTGAAGCTTTCTTT. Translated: CASHLTVNTEAFF.

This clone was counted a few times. The CDR3: CASSLSGAAYTEAFF. CDR3 sequence (DNA): TGTGCCAGCAGCTTAAGCGGGGCAGCCTACACTGAAGCTTTCTTT. The chain employs TRBV7-9 and TRBJ1-1; maybe TRBD1 (5 bases). V gave up 2 bases and J gave up 3 bases, with 13 bases separating them. Germline CDR1 is SEHNR and CDR2 is FQNEAQ (reference sequence). This CDR3 contains 15 residues.

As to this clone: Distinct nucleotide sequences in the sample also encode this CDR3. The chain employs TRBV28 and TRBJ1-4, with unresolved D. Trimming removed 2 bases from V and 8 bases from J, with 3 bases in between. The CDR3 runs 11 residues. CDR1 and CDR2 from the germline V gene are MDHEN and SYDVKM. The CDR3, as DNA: TGTGCCAGCAGTTTAAGGGAAAAACTGTTTTTT. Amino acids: CASSLREKLFF.

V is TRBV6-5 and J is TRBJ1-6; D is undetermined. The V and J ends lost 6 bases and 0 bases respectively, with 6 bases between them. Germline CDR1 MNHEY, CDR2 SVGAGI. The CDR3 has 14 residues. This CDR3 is CASRDFSYNSPLHF. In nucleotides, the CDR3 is TGTGCCAGCAGGGACTTCTCCTATAATTCACCCCTCCACTTT.

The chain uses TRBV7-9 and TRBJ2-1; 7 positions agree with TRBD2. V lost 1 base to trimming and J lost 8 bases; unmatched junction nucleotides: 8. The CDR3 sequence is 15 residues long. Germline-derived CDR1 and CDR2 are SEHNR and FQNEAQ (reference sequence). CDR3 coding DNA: TGTGCCAGCAGCTTAGGTCTAGCGGCGCCCGATGAGCAGTTCTTC. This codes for CASSLGLAAPDEQFF.

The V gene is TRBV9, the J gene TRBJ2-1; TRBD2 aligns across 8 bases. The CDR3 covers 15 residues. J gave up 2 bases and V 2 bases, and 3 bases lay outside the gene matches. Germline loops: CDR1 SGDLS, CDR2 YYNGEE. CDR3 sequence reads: CASSVSGSPYNEQFF. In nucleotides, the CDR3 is TGTGCCAGCAGCGTCAGCGGGAGCCCCTACAATGAGCAGTTCTTC.

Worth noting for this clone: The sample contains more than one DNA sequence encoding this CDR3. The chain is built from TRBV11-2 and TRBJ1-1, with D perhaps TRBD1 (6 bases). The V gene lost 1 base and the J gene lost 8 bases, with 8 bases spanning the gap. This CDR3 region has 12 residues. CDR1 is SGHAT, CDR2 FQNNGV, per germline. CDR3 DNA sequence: TGTGCCAGCAGCTTAGGTCAGGGGGAAGCTTTCTTT. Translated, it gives CASSLGQGEAFF.

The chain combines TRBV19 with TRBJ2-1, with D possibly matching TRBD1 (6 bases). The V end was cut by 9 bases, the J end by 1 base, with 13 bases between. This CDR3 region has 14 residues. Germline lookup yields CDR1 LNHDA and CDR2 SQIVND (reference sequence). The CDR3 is CASSSQGSYNEQFF. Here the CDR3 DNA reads TGTGCCAGCTCGTCTCAGGGGTCCTACAATGAGCAGTTCTTC.

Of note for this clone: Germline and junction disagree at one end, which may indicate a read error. The DNA of the CDR3 is TGTGCCGGCAGTTACATGGTTACCGGGGAGCTGTTTTTT. Amino acids: CAGSYMVTGELFF. The V and J genes are TRBV28 and TRBJ2-2; D remains ambiguous. The CDR3 runs to 13 residues. Germline CDR1 is MDHEN and CDR2 is SYDVKM.

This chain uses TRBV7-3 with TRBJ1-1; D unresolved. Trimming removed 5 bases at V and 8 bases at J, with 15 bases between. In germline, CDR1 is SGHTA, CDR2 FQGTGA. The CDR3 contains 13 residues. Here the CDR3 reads CASSNRQAAEAFF. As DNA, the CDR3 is TGTGCCAGCAGCAACCGCCAGGCGGCGGAAGCTTTCTTT.

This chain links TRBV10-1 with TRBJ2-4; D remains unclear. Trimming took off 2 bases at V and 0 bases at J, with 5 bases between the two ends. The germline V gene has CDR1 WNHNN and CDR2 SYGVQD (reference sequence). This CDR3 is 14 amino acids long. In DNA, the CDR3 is TGCGCCAGCAGTGAGGGTAGAGCCAAAAACATTCAGTACTTC. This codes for CASSEGRAKNIQYF.

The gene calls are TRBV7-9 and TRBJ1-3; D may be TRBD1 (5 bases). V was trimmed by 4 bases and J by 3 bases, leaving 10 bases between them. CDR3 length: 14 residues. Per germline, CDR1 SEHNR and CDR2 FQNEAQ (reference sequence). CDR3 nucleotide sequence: TGTGCCAGCAGCTCCGCAGGGAGTGGAAACACCATATATTTT. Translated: CASSSAGSGNTIYF.

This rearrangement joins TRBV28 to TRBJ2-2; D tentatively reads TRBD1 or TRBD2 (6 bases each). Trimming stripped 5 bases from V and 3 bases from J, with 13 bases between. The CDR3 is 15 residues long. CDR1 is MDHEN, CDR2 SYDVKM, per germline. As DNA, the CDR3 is TGTGCCAGCAGTGAGGGGGGCGCGTACACCGGGGAGCTGTTTTTT. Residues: CASSEGGAYTGELFF.

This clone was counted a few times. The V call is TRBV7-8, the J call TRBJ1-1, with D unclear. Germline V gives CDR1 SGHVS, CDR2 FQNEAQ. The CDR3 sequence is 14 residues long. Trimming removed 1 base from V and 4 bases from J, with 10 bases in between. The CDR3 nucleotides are TGTGCCAGCAGCTTAGTGCCGGGGAGCACTGAAGCTTTCTTT. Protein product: CASSLVPGSTEAFF.

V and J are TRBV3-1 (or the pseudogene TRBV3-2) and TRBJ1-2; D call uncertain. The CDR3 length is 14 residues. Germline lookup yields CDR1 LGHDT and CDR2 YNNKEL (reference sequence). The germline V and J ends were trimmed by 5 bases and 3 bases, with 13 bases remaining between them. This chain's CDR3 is CASSSRSGYYGYTF. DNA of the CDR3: TGTGCCAGCAGCTCCCGTTCGGGGTACTATGGCTACACCTTC.

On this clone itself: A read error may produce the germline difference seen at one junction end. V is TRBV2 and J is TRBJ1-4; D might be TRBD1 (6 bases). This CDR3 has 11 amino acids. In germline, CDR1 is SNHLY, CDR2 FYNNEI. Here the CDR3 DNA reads TGTGCCAGCAGAGGCCCGACAGGTGAGGGATTT. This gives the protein CASRGPTGEGF.